These T cell receptor beta chains were read from a single sample in a study of blood T cell repertoires in COVID-19. This table comes from immunoSEQ multiplex PCR, and its TCRdb copy is limited to in-frame clones, with some not included. The table has more than 300,000 clones, around 87% seen once. Input material: peripheral blood. Receptors were obtained from a woman under 40 with COVID-19, enrolled during active disease. CDR3s include the opening cysteine and the closing phenylalanine or tryptophan. D genes are given only for firm matches. Only some rows state a clone size, as once, few, many or a class for expanded clones.

J gene	D gene	V gene	clone size	CDR3 protein	CDR3 DNA
TRBJ2-3	TRBD2	TRBV5-1	-	CASSSLAGAIDTQYF	TGCGCCAGCAGCTCCCTAGCGGGAGCGATAGATACGCAGTATTTT
TRBJ1-5	-	TRBV19	-	CASRTVYSNQPQHF	TGTGCCAGTCGGACAGTTTATAGCAATCAGCCCCAGCATTTT
TRBJ2-7	TRBD1	TRBV11-1	-	CASSLGDRTDEQYF	TGTGCCAGCAGCTTAGGGGACAGAACCGACGAGCAGTACTTC
TRBJ2-5	-	TRBV5-4	-	CASSLPRETQYF	TGTGCCAGCAGTCTCCCCCGAGAGACCCAGTACTTC
TRBJ2-7	-	TRBV6-5	-	CASSPYGVGGYEQYF	TGTGCCAGCAGCCCCTACGGGGTCGGAGGGTACGAGCAGTACTTC
TRBJ2-2	TRBD1	TRBV11-2	-	CASSPLDRGGTGELFF	TGTGCCAGCAGCCCCCTTGACAGGGGGGGCACCGGGGAGCTGTTTTTT
TRBJ1-6	TRBD1	TRBV6-2/TRBV6-3	-	CASSSGQGNSPLHF	TGTGCCAGCAGCTCGGGACAGGGGAATTCACCCCTCCACTTT
TRBJ1-3	TRBD1	TRBV19	once	CASRRQGASGNTIYF	TGTGCCAGTAGAAGACAGGGGGCAAGCGGAAACACCATATATTTT
TRBJ1-5	-	TRBV28	-	CASSPPVGRGQPQHF	TGTGCCAGCAGTCCCCCCGTGGGGCGAGGTCAGCCCCAGCATTTT
TRBJ1-5	TRBD1	TRBV5-1	-	CASSPGTGGGQPQHF	TGCGCCAGCAGCCCGGGAACAGGGGGAGGTCAGCCCCAGCATTTT
TRBJ1-2	-	TRBV12-3/TRBV12-4	-	CASSQGQIYGYTF	TGTGCCAGCAGCCAAGGACAGATCTATGGCTACACCTTC
TRBJ1-3	TRBD1	TRBV28	-	CASRGTGGSGNTIYF	TGTGCCAGCAGGGGGACAGGGGGCTCGGGAAACACCATATATTTT
TRBJ1-3	-	TRBV5-5	-	CASSLSSGNTIYF	TGTGCCAGCAGCCTAAGCTCTGGAAACACCATATATTTT
TRBJ2-7	TRBD1	TRBV5-6	-	CASSSTGTGNYEQYF	TGTGCCAGCAGTTCCACCGGGACAGGGAACTACGAGCAGTACTTC
TRBJ2-7	TRBD1	TRBV27	-	CASSLGQRIYEQYF	TGTGCCAGCAGTTTGGGACAGAGGATTTACGAGCAGTACTTC
TRBJ2-1	TRBD2	TRBV10-3	-	CAISEPAGEVFF	TGTGCCATCAGTGAGCCAGCGGGAGAGGTGTTCTTC
TRBJ1-4	-	TRBV3-1/TRBV3-2	-	CASSPRGITTNEKLFF	TGTGCCAGCAGCCCACGTGGCATCACAACTAATGAAAAACTGTTTTTT
TRBJ2-7	TRBD2	TRBV20-1	-	CSASLTSGKVPPYEQYF	TGCAGTGCTAGTTTGACTAGCGGGAAGGTTCCCCCCTACGAGCAGTACTTC
TRBJ2-7	-	TRBV7-8	-	CASSQGVAGLNEQYF	TGTGCCAGCAGTCAGGGGGTAGCGGGACTAAACGAGCAGTACTTC
TRBJ2-1	-	TRBV28	-	CASSYLQSYNEQFF	TGTGCCAGCAGTTATCTTCAGTCCTACAATGAGCAGTTCTTC
TRBJ2-1	TRBD2	TRBV28	-	CASSLRLAGGYEQFF	TGTGCCAGCAGTTTAAGACTAGCGGGAGGGTATGAGCAGTTCTTC
TRBJ2-3	-	TRBV5-6	-	CASGPLEHPDTQYF	TGTGCCAGCGGCCCTCTAGAGCATCCAGATACGCAGTATTTT
TRBJ2-2	-	TRBV6-1	-	CASSVSGTPNTGELFF	TGTGCCAGCAGTGTATCGGGGACACCGAACACCGGGGAGCTGTTTTTT
TRBJ1-6	-	TRBV7-2	-	CASSFQSAGAGAPLHF	TGTGCCAGCAGCTTCCAGTCAGCTGGGGCTGGGGCACCCCTCCACTTT